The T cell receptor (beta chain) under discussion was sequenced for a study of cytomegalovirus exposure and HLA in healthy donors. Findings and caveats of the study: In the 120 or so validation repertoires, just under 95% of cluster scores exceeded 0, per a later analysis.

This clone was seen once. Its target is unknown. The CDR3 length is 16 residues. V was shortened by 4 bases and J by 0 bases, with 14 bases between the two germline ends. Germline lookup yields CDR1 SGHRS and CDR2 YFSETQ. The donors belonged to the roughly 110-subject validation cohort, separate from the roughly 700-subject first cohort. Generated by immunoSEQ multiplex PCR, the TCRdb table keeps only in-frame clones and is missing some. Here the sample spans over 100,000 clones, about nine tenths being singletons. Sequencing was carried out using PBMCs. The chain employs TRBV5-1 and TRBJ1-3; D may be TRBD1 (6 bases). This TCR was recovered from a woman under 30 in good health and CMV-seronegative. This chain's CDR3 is CASSPDRKSSGNTIYF. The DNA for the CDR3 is TGCGCCAGCAGCCCGGACAGAAAATCCTCTGGAAACACCATATATTTT.